This entry lists 27 T cell receptor beta chains sequenced from one sample in a study of blood T cell repertoires in COVID-19. Some clones are missing from TCRdb's copy, which holds only in-frame ones; the method was immunoSEQ multiplex PCR. The sample includes fewer than 150,000 clones, around nine tenths seen only once; the top ten take 8% to 9%. The sequenced material came from peripheral blood. The receptors here all came from a woman between 65 and 79 years old who had recovered from COVID-19.

This clone has just one count. The chain links TRBV25-1 to TRBJ1-4, with a possible D match to TRBD1 (5 bases). This CDR3 has 15 residues. V was trimmed by 6 bases and J by 8 bases, leaving 19 bases between them. Germline V gene data show CDR1 as MGHDK and CDR2 as SYGVNS. CDR3 nucleotides: TGTGCCAGCAGCCCTTTGGGAGGGGTCCAGGAAAAACTGTTTTTT. As protein: CASSPLGGVQEKLFF.

The chain carries TRBV27 and TRBJ1-4, with 7 bases identical to TRBD1. Germline V lookup: CDR1 MNHEY, CDR2 SMNVEV (reference sequence). The CDR3 is made up of 14 amino acids. Trimming took 6 bases from V and 7 from J; bases not matched to a gene: 8. CDR3 in DNA: TGTGCCAGCAGCCGCAGGGGGTTCAGTGAAAAACTGTTTTTT. This encodes CASSRRGFSEKLFF.

V is TRBV5-1 and J is TRBJ1-4, with D possibly matching TRBD1 (6 bases). This CDR3 is 15 amino acids long. Per germline, CDR1 SGHRS and CDR2 YFSETQ. V was cut by 2 bases and J by 2 bases, with 10 bases left in between. The CDR3: CASSFSGDTNEKLFF. The CDR3 region has the DNA TGCGCCAGCAGCTTTTCAGGGGACACTAATGAAAAACTGTTTTTT.

J is TRBJ2-1 and V is TRBV4-3; no clear D gene. Trimming stripped 0 bases from V and 4 bases from J, with 10 bases between. Germline loops: CDR1 LGHNA, CDR2 YSLEER. The CDR3 has 15 residues. In DNA form, the CDR3 reads TGCGCCAGCAGCCAAGAATCGCGAGGTTACAATGAGCAGTTCTTC. Translating gives CASSQESRGYNEQFF.

V and J are TRBV20-1 and TRBJ2-7; 8 bases line up with TRBD2. The V gene's germline CDR1 is DFQATT and CDR2 SNEGSKA (reference sequence). The CDR3 runs 14 residues. With 3 bases clipped from V and 2 bases from J, the junction kept 6 bases outside the gene matches. CDR3 bases: TGCAGTGCTAGTCACGGACTAGCAGCCTACGAGCAGTACTTC. The encoded protein is CSASHGLAAYEQYF.

The J gene is TRBJ2-3, the V gene TRBV5-1; TRBD2 matches at 7 bases. The CDR3 totals 14 residues. CDR1 is SGHRS and CDR2 is YFSETQ in the germline V gene. The trim removed 3 bases at V and 4 bases at J, leaving 5 bases unmatched. The CDR3 protein is CASSWEGWSDTQYF. CDR3 sequence (DNA): TGCGCCAGCAGCTGGGAGGGGTGGTCAGATACGCAGTATTTT.

The chain has TRBV6-4 and TRBJ2-1; 10 nucleotides align to TRBD2. CDR1 is MRHNA, CDR2 SNTAGT, per germline. The length of the CDR3 is 15 residues. V lost 5 bases, J lost 3 bases, and 4 bases stayed unmatched. This chain's CDR3 is CASSRTSGNYNEQFF. The DNA of the CDR3 is TGTGCCAGCAGTCGGACTAGCGGCAACTACAATGAGCAGTTCTTC.

The J gene is TRBJ2-7, the V gene TRBV2, with D maybe TRBD2 (5 bases). The ends were cut back, 9 bases at V and 2 bases at J, with 8 bases in the middle. Looked up from germline, CDR1 is SNHLY and CDR2 is FYNNEI. The CDR3 is made up of 11 amino acids. The CDR3 DNA follows: TGTGCCAGTTGGGAGACCTACGAGCAGTACTTC. It codes for CASWETYEQYF.

The chain has TRBV27 and TRBJ2-2; D is perhaps TRBD1 (7 bases). This CDR3 comprises 13 residues. The V end lost 10 bases, the J end lost 6 bases, and 15 bases lay between the germline ends. CDR1 MNHEY and CDR2 SMNVEV come from the germline V gene (reference sequence). Here the CDR3 DNA reads TGTGCCACCGGGAGAACAGGGGCCGGGGAGCTGTTTTTT. Its protein is CATGRTGAGELFF.

The CDR3 region is CASSPRTSGTTDTQYF. The CDR3, as DNA: TGTGCCAGCAGTCCGAGAACTAGCGGGACCACAGATACGCAGTATTTT. The chain recombines TRBV27 with TRBJ2-3; 10 bases are a match to TRBD2. The CDR3 has 16 amino acids. Unmatched junction bases numbered 7, after V lost 5 bases and J lost 2 bases. Looked up from germline, CDR1 is MNHEY and CDR2 is SMNVEV (reference sequence).

The rearrangement links TRBV6-6 to TRBJ2-3, with D possibly matching TRBD1 (6 bases). The germline V and J ends were trimmed by 2 bases and 6 bases, with 15 bases remaining between them. Germline assignment: CDR1 MNHNY and CDR2 SVGAGI (reference sequence). The CDR3 is made up of 15 amino acids. The CDR3 spells CASSYQGPPLDTQYF. CDR3 sequence (DNA): TGTGCCAGCAGTTACCAGGGGCCCCCGCTGGATACGCAGTATTTT.

The V and J genes are TRBV9 and TRBJ2-7; D is unclear. In germline, CDR1 is SGDLS, CDR2 YYNGEE. V shed 2 bases and J shed 6 bases, with 15 bases lying between them. The CDR3 sequence is 14 residues long. The CDR3 DNA sequence: TGTGCCAGCAGCGTTGACGCTAGATTCAGCGAGCAGTACTTC. It codes for CASSVDARFSEQYF.

The V and J genes are TRBV7-9 and TRBJ1-2; the match to TRBD1 covers 7 bases. J lost 2 bases, V lost 4 bases, and 7 bases had no gene match. The CDR3 is made up of 15 amino acids. The germline CDR1 and CDR2 sequences are SEHNR and FQNEAQ (reference sequence). CDR3 nucleotides: TGTGCCAGCAGCTCTAACAGGGGCCTAAACTATGGCTACACCTTC. Its protein product is CASSSNRGLNYGYTF.

The rearrangement uses TRBV6-2 or TRBV6-3 and TRBJ2-7; no clear D. The CDR3 runs to 14 residues. The V and J ends lost 2 bases and 4 bases respectively, with 12 bases between them. CDR1 and CDR2 from the germline V gene are MNHEY and SVGEGT. DNA of the CDR3: TGTGCCAGCAGTTACGGCTGGGCCCAGTACGAGCAGTACTTC. Its protein product is CASSYGWAQYEQYF.

The chain combines TRBV5-1 with TRBJ2-7; 10 bases align to TRBD2. V dropped 4 bases and J dropped 4; count of bases not matched to a gene: 5. CDR1 and CDR2 from the germline V gene are SGHRS and YFSETQ. The length of the CDR3 is 14 residues. For the CDR3, the DNA is TGCGCCAGCAGCGTAAGCGGGGGGGATTACGAGCAGTACTTC. This gives the protein CASSVSGGDYEQYF.

CDR3 DNA: TGTGCCAGCGAGGATGAGCAGTTCTTC. This codes for CASEDEQFF. V is TRBV3-1 (or the pseudogene TRBV3-2) and J is TRBJ2-1; D is unresolved. The germline V gene encodes CDR1 LGHDT and CDR2 YNNKEL (reference sequence). The CDR3 runs to 9 residues. Trimming removed 8 bases at V and 8 bases at J, with 4 bases between.

This clone was found once. The chain carries TRBV5-6 and TRBJ2-7, with D possibly TRBD2 on 6 matching bases. Germline V lookup: CDR1 SGHDT, CDR2 YYEEEE. Trimming shortened V by 4 bases and J by 7 bases, and 12 bases separated the two germline ends. The CDR3 loop spans 12 amino acids. The CDR3 protein is CASSIPAGEQYF. The DNA of the CDR3 is TGTGCCAGCAGCATCCCTGCGGGGGAGCAGTACTTC. Together with reference TRBV5-6 and TRBJ2-7, the CDR3 gives the full variable domain: DAGVTQSPTHLIKTRGQQVTLRCSPKSGHDTVSWYQQALGQGPQFIFQYYEEEERQRGNFPDRFSGHQFPNYSSELNVNALLLGDSALYLCASSIPAGEQYFGPGTRLTVT.

The V gene is TRBV6-2 or TRBV6-3, the J gene TRBJ2-1; TRBD1 might be the D (6 bases). Germline loops: CDR1 MNHEY, CDR2 SVGEGT. The CDR3 has 13 amino acids. V gave up 5 bases and J gave up 4 bases, with 9 bases separating them. CDR3 amino acids: CASSPQGYNEQFF. CDR3 nucleotides: TGTGCCAGCAGTCCACAGGGATACAATGAGCAGTTCTTC.

The chain employs TRBV27 and TRBJ2-3; D perhaps matches TRBD2 (5 bases). V was shortened by 3 bases and J by 6 bases, with 13 bases between the two germline ends. Germline V gene data show CDR1 as MNHEY and CDR2 as SMNVEV (reference sequence). The CDR3 covers 14 residues. The CDR3 region has the DNA TGTGCCAGCAGTTTGGGGAGCCCCGATGATACGCAGTATTTT. Translated: CASSLGSPDDTQYF.

This clone came up once. The rearrangement links TRBV28 to TRBJ2-3, with no clear D. V was cut by 2 bases and J by 4 bases, with 13 bases left in between. The CDR3 spans 15 residues. The germline V gene has CDR1 MDHEN and CDR2 SYDVKM. CDR3 sequence: CASSLVEMSPDTQYF. CDR3 nucleotide sequence: TGTGCCAGCAGTTTAGTAGAGATGAGTCCAGATACGCAGTATTTT.

This sequence joins TRBV7-9 and TRBJ2-7, with 9 nucleotides matching TRBD1. The CDR3 has 14 residues. Trimming took 5 bases from V and 2 from J; bases not matched to a gene: 4. CDR1 is SEHNR and CDR2 is FQNEAQ in the germline V gene (reference sequence). This CDR3 is CASSPRTGAYEQYF. CDR3 nucleotides: TGTGCCAGCAGCCCTCGGACAGGGGCCTACGAGCAGTACTTC.

The rearrangement links TRBV19 to TRBJ2-1; D is possibly TRBD2 (6 bases). This CDR3 has 13 residues. Germline CDR1 and CDR2: LNHDA and SQIVND (reference sequence). Trimming removed 3 bases from V and 4 bases from J, with 7 bases in between. The chain's CDR3 is CASSIGGYNEQFF. The CDR3 DNA sequence: TGTGCCAGTAGTATTGGAGGGTACAATGAGCAGTTCTTC.

This clone was found once. The rearrangement joins TRBV19 to TRBJ2-1, with TRBD1 matching 12 bases. The CDR3 consists of 13 residues. After removal of 9 bases from V and 9 bases from J, the junction contained 6 bases not matched to a gene. Per germline, CDR1 LNHDA and CDR2 SQIVND (reference sequence). Written as DNA, the CDR3 is TGTGCCAGCCGGGACAGGGGGCAGGTTGAGCAGTTCTTC. Translated, it gives CASRDRGQVEQFF. Full variable domain (remainder filled in from reference TRBV19 and TRBJ2-1): DGGITQSPKYLFRKEGQNVTLSCEQNLNHDAMYWYRQDPGQGLRLIYYSQIVNDFQKGDIAEGYSVSREKKESFPLTVTSAQKNPTAFYLCASRDRGQVEQFFGPGTRLTVL.

Concerning this clone itself: The sample carries other DNA sequences with the same CDR3. The chain combines TRBV7-2 with TRBJ2-2; D unclear. Germline V gene lookup returns CDR1 SGHTA and CDR2 FQGNSA. V was trimmed by 1 base and J by 1 base, leaving 7 bases between them. The CDR3 is made up of 15 amino acids. CDR3 loop: CASSLGAGNTGELFF. The CDR3 coding sequence is TGTGCCAGCAGCTTAGGGGCAGGGAACACCGGGGAGCTGTTTTTT.

This chain uses TRBV7-9 with TRBJ2-3, with 7 bases that match TRBD2. This CDR3 region has 13 residues. Germline values: CDR1 SEHNR, CDR2 FQNEAQ (reference sequence). V trimming: 11 bases; J trimming: 1 base; junction bases outside the gene matches: 6. CDR3 in DNA: TGTGCCTTGCGGGCGGGGGGCACAGATACGCAGTATTTT. This sequence encodes CALRAGGTDTQYF. Full variable domain (rest looked up from reference TRBV7-9 and TRBJ2-3): DTGVSQNPRHKITKRGQNVTFRCDPISEHNRLYWYRQTLGQGPEFLTYFQNEAQLEKSRLLSDRFSAERPKGSFSTLEIQRTEQGDSAMYLCALRAGGTDTQYFGPGTRLTVL.

This sequence joins TRBV7-3 and TRBJ2-2; 10 bases are a match to TRBD2. The CDR3 has 17 amino acids. Germline trimming cut 2 bases from V and 0 bases from J; bases unmatched to any gene: 3. Germline-derived CDR1 and CDR2 are SGHTA and FQGTGA. This CDR3 is CASSLLAGAANTGELFF. The CDR3 DNA sequence: TGTGCCAGCAGCTTACTAGCGGGAGCCGCGAACACCGGGGAGCTGTTTTTT.

The chain joins TRBV9 to TRBJ2-1; 11 bases fit TRBD2. The CDR3 is 16 amino acids. CDR1 is SGDLS and CDR2 is YYNGEE in the germline V gene. V trimming: 0 bases; J trimming: 8 bases; junction bases outside the gene matches: 7. DNA of the CDR3: TGTGCCAGCAGCGTAGTAGCGGGAGGGCCGAATGATGAGCAGTTCTTC. It specifies CASSVVAGGPNDEQFF.